What follows are 28 T cell receptor beta chains derived from one specimen sequenced in a study of blood T cell repertoires in COVID-19. Sequencing used immunoSEQ multiplex PCR; TCRdb keeps in-frame clones, though not all of them. Among hundreds of thousands of clones listed, 90% were seen once. Specimen: PBMCs or T cells enriched from blood (not recorded which). These receptor sequences come from a man in his 60s who had recovered from COVID-19.

This clone occurred a few times. The V call is TRBV4-3, the J call TRBJ1-2; no definite D call. CDR1 is LGHNA, CDR2 YSLEER, per germline. The ends were cut back, 0 bases at V and 5 bases at J, with 13 bases in the middle. The CDR3 loop spans 15 amino acids. The CDR3 sequence is CASSQDPQPVYGYTF. Here the CDR3 DNA reads TGCGCCAGCAGCCAAGATCCACAGCCAGTTTATGGCTACACCTTC.

This chain joins TRBV7-2 and TRBJ1-1; the D gene is possibly TRBD1 (5 bases). Looked up from germline, CDR1 is SGHTA and CDR2 is FQGNSA. The CDR3 consists of 18 residues. The CDR3 protein is CANREGEGKYLMNTEAFF. CDR3 bases: TGTGCGAACAGAGAAGGGGAGGGGAAGTACTTAATGAACACTGAAGCTTTCTTT.

The J gene is TRBJ2-7, the V gene TRBV4-1, with 7 bases identical to TRBD1. V was pared by 8 bases and J by 6 bases, with 16 bases of the junction left unmatched. From germline, CDR1 is MGHRA and CDR2 YSYEKL. The CDR3 totals 15 residues. CDR3 nucleotides: TGCGCCAGCTCCAACCAGGGGGTTAGGATTGGCGAGCAGTACTTC. As protein: CASSNQGVRIGEQYF.

The chain is built from TRBV9 and TRBJ2-7; D is perhaps TRBD2 (5 bases). Trimming removed 3 bases from V and 2 bases from J, with 12 bases in between. Germline CDR1 is SGDLS and CDR2 is YYNGEE. This CDR3 is built from 14 residues. The CDR3 here is CASSGDYRAYEQYF. CDR3 nucleotides: TGTGCCAGCAGCGGCGACTACCGAGCCTACGAGCAGTACTTC.

The CDR3 sequence: CASTERGAFGNEQFF. In nucleotides, the CDR3 is TGTGCCAGCACCGAGCGGGGGGCGTTTGGTAATGAGCAGTTCTTC. V and J are TRBV7-2 and TRBJ2-1; 9 positions agree with TRBD2. The germline CDR1 and CDR2 sequences are SGHTA and FQGNSA. The CDR3 totals 15 residues. After removal of 7 bases from V and 7 bases from J, the junction contained 11 bases not matched to a gene. The full variable domain, in which reference TRBV7-2 and TRBJ2-1 provide the parts outside the CDR3, is GAGVSQSPSNKVTEKGKDVELRCDPISGHTALYWYRQSLGQGLEFLIYFQGNSAPDKSGLPSDRFSAERTGGSVSTLTIQRTQQEDSAVYLCASTERGAFGNEQFFGPGTRLTVL.

V is TRBV5-5 and J is TRBJ1-4, with 9 bases identical to TRBD1. The V gene's germline CDR1 is SGHKS and CDR2 YYEKEE (reference sequence). The length of the CDR3 is 16 residues. The junction had 11 bases not matched to a gene; V was cut back by 4 bases and J by 7 bases. In DNA form, the CDR3 reads TGTGCCAGCAGCCTTGGGGCGGGGACAGGGTCTGAAAAACTGTTTTTT. Translating it yields CASSLGAGTGSEKLFF.

The chain has TRBV11-2 and TRBJ1-2; no clear D. The length of the CDR3 is 12 residues. Germline V gives CDR1 SGHAT, CDR2 FQNNGV. V was trimmed by 0 bases and J by 5 bases, leaving 4 bases between them. The CDR3 DNA follows: TGTGCCAGCAGCTTAGACAAATATGGCTACACCTTC. Protein sequence: CASSLDKYGYTF.

The chain joins TRBV4-2 to TRBJ1-1, with a weak D call TRBD1 (5 bases). This CDR3 is 14 amino acids long. Germline lookup yields CDR1 LGHNA and CDR2 YNFKEQ. V lost 2 bases and J 1 base, leaving 8 bases between the germline ends. The CDR3, as DNA: TGTGCCAGCAGCCAAAAGACAGAGAACACTGAAGCTTTCTTT. Translating gives CASSQKTENTEAFF.

The chain uses TRBV4-3 and TRBJ2-3, with 8 bases aligning to TRBD1. CDR3 length: 14 residues. V lost 6 bases, J lost 1 base, and 3 bases stayed unmatched. Per germline, CDR1 LGHNA and CDR2 YSLEER. CDR3 region: CASSPDRGTDTQYF. The CDR3 region has the DNA TGCGCCAGCAGTCCGGACAGGGGCACAGATACGCAGTATTTT.

The chain uses TRBV13 and TRBJ2-4, with a possible D match to TRBD2 (5 bases). V was pared by 3 bases and J by 5 bases, with 5 bases between. The germline gives CDR1 PRHDT, CDR2 FYEKMQ (reference sequence). The CDR3 has 12 residues. In DNA form, the CDR3 reads TGTGCCAGCAGCTTGGGAGAAAACATTCAGTACTTC. Translation gives CASSLGENIQYF.

The chain has TRBV6-6 and TRBJ2-5, with D tentatively TRBD1 (5 bases). V shed 6 bases and J shed 7 bases, with 21 bases lying between them. Looked up from germline, CDR1 is MNHNY and CDR2 is SVGAGI (reference sequence). This CDR3 has 15 amino acids. CDR3 in DNA: TGTGCCAGCAGAGACGACAAGGGGAAAGTGGGGACCCAGTACTTC. It translates to CASRDDKGKVGTQYF.

V is TRBV3-1 (or the pseudogene TRBV3-2) and J is TRBJ2-4, with 8 bases matching TRBD2. The germline V gene has CDR1 LGHDT and CDR2 YNNKEL (reference sequence). With 4 bases clipped from V and 9 bases from J, the junction kept 8 bases outside the gene matches. The CDR3 totals 14 residues. Here the CDR3 reads CASSRMTGGSIQYF. CDR3 DNA sequence: TGTGCCAGCAGCCGGATGACGGGGGGGTCCATTCAGTACTTC.

This clone is a singleton in its sample. This chain links TRBV10-3 with TRBJ1-1; D perhaps matches TRBD1 (6 bases). The V and J ends lost 4 bases and 0 bases respectively, with 12 bases between them. Germline CDR1 and CDR2: ENHRY and SYGVKD. CDR3 length equals 15 residues. CDR3 sequence reads: CAISGADRLNTEAFF. For the CDR3, the DNA is TGTGCCATCAGTGGGGCTGACAGGTTGAACACTGAAGCTTTCTTT.

The V gene is TRBV6-5, the J gene TRBJ1-1; no clear D. Deletions cut 8 bases from V and 3 bases from J, with 13 bases between. CDR1 is MNHEY and CDR2 is SVGAGI in the germline V gene. The CDR3 has 13 amino acids. CDR3 loop: CASVSVRDTEAFF. CDR3 DNA sequence: TGTGCCAGCGTGAGCGTCAGAGACACTGAAGCTTTCTTT.

This chain uses TRBV30 with TRBJ1-3; D remains unclear. With 4 bases removed from V and 0 bases from J, the gap between germline ends came to 7 bases. Germline V gene lookup returns CDR1 GTSNPN and CDR2 SVGIG (reference sequence). CDR3 length equals 13 residues. Here the CDR3 reads CAWTRDSGNTIYF. CDR3 sequence (DNA): TGTGCCTGGACGCGGGACTCTGGAAACACCATATATTTT. Full variable domain (remainder filled in from reference TRBV30 and TRBJ1-3): SQTIHQWPATLVQPVGSPLSLECTVEGTSNPNLYWYRQAAGRGLQLLFYSVGIGQISSEVPQNLSASRPQDRQFILSSKKLLLSDSGFYLCAWTRDSGNTIYFGEGSWLTVV.

This chain joins TRBV6-1 and TRBJ1-6; maybe TRBD1 (6 bases). Germline CDR1 is MNHNS and CDR2 is SASEGT. This CDR3 has 17 residues. Trimming removed 4 bases at V and 2 bases at J, with 15 bases between. The DNA of the CDR3 is TGTGCCAGCAGTGGACAGGAAGTACCGGCCTATAATTCACCCCTCCACTTT. This gives the protein CASSGQEVPAYNSPLHF.

The chain employs TRBV27 and TRBJ1-5; D uncertain. The CDR3 has 13 amino acids. Looked up from germline, CDR1 is MNHEY and CDR2 is SMNVEV (reference sequence). V gave up 4 bases and J gave up 6 bases, with 10 bases separating them. This CDR3 is CASSSDRAQPQHF. The CDR3 DNA reads TGTGCCAGCAGTTCCGATAGAGCTCAGCCCCAGCATTTT.

J is TRBJ2-1 and V is TRBV6-5; tentatively, D is TRBD1 (8 bases). V gave up 8 bases and J gave up 4 bases, with 18 bases separating them. The CDR3 consists of 15 residues. Germline CDR1 reads MNHEY; CDR2 reads SVGAGI. CDR3 sequence (DNA): TGTGCCAGCTCCGACAGGGGCGGGGGATACAATGAGCAGTTCTTC. Its protein is CASSDRGGGYNEQFF.

In its sample, this clone was seen once. The gene calls are TRBV2 and TRBJ1-3; no definite D call. The V gene's germline CDR1 is SNHLY and CDR2 FYNNEI. V was clipped by 6 bases and J by 4 bases, with 16 bases between them. This CDR3 is built from 15 residues. The CDR3 coding sequence is TGTGCCAGCAGGGGAGGATTGGAGACCGGAAACACCATATATTTT. Translating gives CASRGGLETGNTIYF.

The V and J genes are TRBV25-1 and TRBJ1-2; tentative D call: TRBD1 (6 bases). Trimming took off 7 bases at V and 8 bases at J, with 20 bases between the two ends. Germline loops: CDR1 MGHDK, CDR2 SYGVNS. The CDR3 contains 14 residues. This CDR3 is CASIGVSGAGGYTF. As DNA, the CDR3 is TGTGCCAGCATTGGGGTATCAGGGGCTGGCGGCTACACCTTC.

This chain joins TRBV7-2 and TRBJ2-2; D unresolved. The V and J ends lost 3 bases and 4 bases respectively, with 12 bases between them. The CDR3 covers 15 residues. The germline V gene has CDR1 SGHTA and CDR2 FQGNSA. The CDR3 reads CASSFLEKITGELFF. The CDR3 DNA sequence: TGTGCCAGCAGCTTCCTGGAGAAGATCACCGGGGAGCTGTTTTTT.

The J gene is TRBJ2-7, the V gene TRBV18; 10 bases are a match to TRBD1. Germline V gives CDR1 KGHSH, CDR2 LQKENI. This CDR3 region has 15 residues. V gave up 3 bases and J gave up 7 bases; unmatched junction bases: 9. In DNA, the CDR3 is TGTGCCAGCTCACCCGCCGGGACAGGGGCTCGGGAGCAGTACTTC. Translated, it gives CASSPAGTGAREQYF.

This chain joins TRBV5-8 and TRBJ1-5; D gene ambiguous. The CDR3 length is 11 residues. Germline values: CDR1 SGHTS, CDR2 YDEGEE. The germline V and J ends were trimmed by 0 bases and 11 bases, with 6 bases remaining between them. CDR3 nucleotide sequence: TGTGCCAGCAGCTTGGCCTTGTCCCAGCATTTT. Translating gives CASSLALSQHF.

The CDR3 nucleotides read TGCGCCAGCAGCTTACGAGCGACGAACACCGGGGAGCTGTTTTTT. The encoded protein is CASSLRATNTGELFF. The gene calls are TRBV5-1 and TRBJ2-2; the D is unclear. V lost 2 bases and J 0 bases, leaving 8 bases between the germline ends. The CDR3 contains 15 residues. CDR1 is SGHRS and CDR2 is YFSETQ in the germline V gene.

The J gene is TRBJ1-2, the V gene TRBV27, with 7 bases lining up with TRBD1. The CDR3 consists of 16 residues. Germline V gives CDR1 MNHEY, CDR2 SMNVEV (reference sequence). J gave up 4 bases and V 5 bases, and 13 bases lay outside the gene matches. The CDR3 DNA reads as TGTGCCAGCAGTGACCGACAGGGAATTTTTGGCTATGGCTACACCTTC. This codes for CASSDRQGIFGYGYTF.

The V call is TRBV7-9, the J call TRBJ1-1; D gene uncertain. The germline V gene encodes CDR1 SEHNR and CDR2 FQNEAQ (reference sequence). The V gene lost 3 bases and the J gene lost 7 bases, with 15 bases spanning the gap. The CDR3 consists of 14 residues. The CDR3, as DNA: TGTGCCAGCAGCTTGTCCCACCCTACGGGTGAAGCTTTCTTT. Protein: CASSLSHPTGEAFF.

This chain connects TRBV27 to TRBJ2-1; TRBD2 matches 7 bases. This CDR3 is built from 14 residues. The germline V gene encodes CDR1 MNHEY and CDR2 SMNVEV (reference sequence). With 5 bases clipped from V and 6 bases from J, the junction kept 7 bases outside the gene matches. The CDR3 DNA follows: TGTGCCAGCAGTGTCAGAAGACTAGCCAATGAGCAGTTCTTC. Amino acid sequence: CASSVRRLANEQFF.

V is TRBV5-6 and J is TRBJ1-2, with D perhaps TRBD1 (5 bases). CDR1 is SGHDT, CDR2 YYEEEE, per germline. V was cut by 4 bases and J by 6 bases, with 13 bases left in between. The CDR3 runs 13 residues. The CDR3 reads CASSPWGRDGYTF. CDR3 coding DNA: TGTGCCAGCAGCCCGTGGGGCCGCGATGGCTACACCTTC.